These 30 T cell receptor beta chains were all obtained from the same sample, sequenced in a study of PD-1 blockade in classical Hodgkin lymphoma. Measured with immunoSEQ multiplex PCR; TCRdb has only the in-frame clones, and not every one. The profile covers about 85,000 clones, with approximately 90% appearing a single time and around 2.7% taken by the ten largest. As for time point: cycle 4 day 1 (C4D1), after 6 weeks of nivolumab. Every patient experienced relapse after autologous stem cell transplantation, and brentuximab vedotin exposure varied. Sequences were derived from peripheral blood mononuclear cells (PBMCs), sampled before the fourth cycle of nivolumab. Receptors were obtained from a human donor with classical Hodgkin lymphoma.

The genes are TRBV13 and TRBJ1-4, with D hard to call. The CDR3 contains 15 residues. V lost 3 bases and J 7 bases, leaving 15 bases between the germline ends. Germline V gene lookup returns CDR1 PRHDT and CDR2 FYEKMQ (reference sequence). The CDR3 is CASSLRGSFSEKLFF. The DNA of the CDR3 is TGTGCCAGCAGCTTGCGAGGGTCCTTCTCTGAAAAACTGTTTTTT.

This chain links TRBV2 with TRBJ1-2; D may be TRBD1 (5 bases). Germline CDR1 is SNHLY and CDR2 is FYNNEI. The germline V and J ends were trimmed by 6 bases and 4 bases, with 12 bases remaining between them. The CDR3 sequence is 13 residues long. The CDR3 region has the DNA TGTGCCAGCAGGGCCGGGACCCTCTATGGCTACACCTTC. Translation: CASRAGTLYGYTF.

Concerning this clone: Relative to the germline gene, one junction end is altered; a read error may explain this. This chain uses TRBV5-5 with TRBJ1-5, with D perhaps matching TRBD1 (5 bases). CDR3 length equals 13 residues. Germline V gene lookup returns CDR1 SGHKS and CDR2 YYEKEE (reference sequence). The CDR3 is CASTLGGDQPQHF. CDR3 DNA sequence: TGTGCCAGCACCTTGGGGGGGGATCAGCCCCAGCATTTT.

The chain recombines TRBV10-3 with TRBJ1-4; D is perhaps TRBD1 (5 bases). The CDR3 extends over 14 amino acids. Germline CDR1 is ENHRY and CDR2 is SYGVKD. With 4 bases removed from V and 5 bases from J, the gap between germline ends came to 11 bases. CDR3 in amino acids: CAISAGTENEKLFF. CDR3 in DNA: TGTGCCATCAGTGCCGGGACGGAGAATGAAAAACTGTTTTTT.

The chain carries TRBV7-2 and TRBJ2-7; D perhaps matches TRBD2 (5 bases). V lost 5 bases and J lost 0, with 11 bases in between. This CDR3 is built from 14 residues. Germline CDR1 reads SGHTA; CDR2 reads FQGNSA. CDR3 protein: CASSMERNSYEQYF. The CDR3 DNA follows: TGTGCCAGCAGCATGGAGCGGAACTCCTACGAGCAGTACTTC.

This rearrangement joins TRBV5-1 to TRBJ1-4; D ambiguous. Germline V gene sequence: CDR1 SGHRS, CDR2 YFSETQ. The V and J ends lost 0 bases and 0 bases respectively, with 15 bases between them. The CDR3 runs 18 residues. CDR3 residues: CASSLAAGSPATNEKLFF. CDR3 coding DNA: TGCGCCAGCAGCTTGGCCGCGGGGTCACCTGCAACTAATGAAAAACTGTTTTTT.

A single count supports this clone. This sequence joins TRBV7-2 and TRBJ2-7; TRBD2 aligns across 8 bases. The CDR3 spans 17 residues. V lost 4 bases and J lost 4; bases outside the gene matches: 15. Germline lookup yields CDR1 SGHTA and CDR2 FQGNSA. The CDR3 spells CASSSPHGSGATYEQYF. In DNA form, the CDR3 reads TGTGCCAGCAGCTCGCCCCATGGTAGCGGGGCCACGTACGAGCAGTACTTC. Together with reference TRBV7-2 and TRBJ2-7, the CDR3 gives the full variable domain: GAGVSQSPSNKVTEKGKDVELRCDPISGHTALYWYRQSLGQGLEFLIYFQGNSAPDKSGLPSDRFSAERTGGSVSTLTIQRTQQEDSAVYLCASSSPHGSGATYEQYFGPGTRLTVT.

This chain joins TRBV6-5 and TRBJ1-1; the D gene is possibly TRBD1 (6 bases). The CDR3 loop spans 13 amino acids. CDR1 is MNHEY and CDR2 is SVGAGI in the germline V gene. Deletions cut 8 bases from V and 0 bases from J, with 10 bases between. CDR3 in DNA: TGTGCCAGCGCCGGGACACTGAACACTGAAGCTTTCTTT. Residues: CASAGTLNTEAFF.

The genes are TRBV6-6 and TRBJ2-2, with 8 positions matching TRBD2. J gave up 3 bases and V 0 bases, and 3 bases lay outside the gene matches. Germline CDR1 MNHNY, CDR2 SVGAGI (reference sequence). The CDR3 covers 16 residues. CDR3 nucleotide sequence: TGTGCCAGCAGTTACTCCAGAGCGGGGGACACCGGGGAGCTGTTTTTT. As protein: CASSYSRAGDTGELFF.

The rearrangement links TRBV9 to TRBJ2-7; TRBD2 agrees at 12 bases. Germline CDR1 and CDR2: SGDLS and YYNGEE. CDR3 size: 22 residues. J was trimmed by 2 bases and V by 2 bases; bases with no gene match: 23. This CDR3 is CASSVDRLVGNFGLAGPYEQYF. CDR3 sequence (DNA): TGTGCCAGCAGCGTGGACAGGCTAGTGGGGAATTTCGGACTAGCGGGGCCCTACGAGCAGTACTTC.

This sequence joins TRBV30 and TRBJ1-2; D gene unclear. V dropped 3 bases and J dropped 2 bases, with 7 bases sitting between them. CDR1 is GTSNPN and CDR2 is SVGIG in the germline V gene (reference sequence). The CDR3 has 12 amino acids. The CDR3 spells CAWSGLNYGYTF. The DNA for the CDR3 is TGTGCCTGGAGCGGACTGAACTATGGCTACACCTTC.

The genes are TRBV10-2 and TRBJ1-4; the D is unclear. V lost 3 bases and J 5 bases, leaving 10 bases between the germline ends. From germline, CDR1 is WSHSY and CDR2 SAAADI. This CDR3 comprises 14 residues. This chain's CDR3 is CASSESGRNEKLFF. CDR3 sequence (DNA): TGCGCCAGCAGTGAATCGGGCCGAAATGAAAAACTGTTTTTT.

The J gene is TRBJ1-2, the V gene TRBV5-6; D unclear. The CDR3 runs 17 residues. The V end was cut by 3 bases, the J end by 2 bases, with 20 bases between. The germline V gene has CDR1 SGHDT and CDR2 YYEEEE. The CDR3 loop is CASSSVTGQEINYGYTF. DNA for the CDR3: TGTGCCAGCAGCTCCGTCACGGGCCAGGAGATAAACTATGGCTACACCTTC.

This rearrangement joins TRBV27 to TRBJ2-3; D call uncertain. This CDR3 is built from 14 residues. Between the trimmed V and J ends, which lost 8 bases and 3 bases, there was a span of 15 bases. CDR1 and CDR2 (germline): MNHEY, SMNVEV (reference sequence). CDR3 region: CASFRVVATDTQYF. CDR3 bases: TGTGCCAGCTTTCGAGTTGTCGCAACAGATACGCAGTATTTT.

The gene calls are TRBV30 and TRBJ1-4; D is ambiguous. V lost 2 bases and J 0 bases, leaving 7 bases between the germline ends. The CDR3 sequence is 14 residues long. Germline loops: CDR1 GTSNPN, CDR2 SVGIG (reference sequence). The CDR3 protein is CAWSTYSTNEKLFF. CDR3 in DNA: TGTGCCTGGAGTACATATTCAACTAATGAAAAACTGTTTTTT. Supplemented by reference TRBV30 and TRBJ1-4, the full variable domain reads SQTIHQWPATLVQPVGSPLSLECTVEGTSNPNLYWYRQAAGRGLQLLFYSVGIGQISSEVPQNLSASRPQDRQFILSSKKLLLSDSGFYLCAWSTYSTNEKLFFGSGTQLSVL.

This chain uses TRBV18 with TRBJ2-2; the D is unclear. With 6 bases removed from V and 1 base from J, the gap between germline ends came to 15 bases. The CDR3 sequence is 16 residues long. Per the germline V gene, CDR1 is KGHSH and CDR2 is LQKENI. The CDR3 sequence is CASSPRLDGNTGELFF. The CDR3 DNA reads TGTGCCAGCTCGCCCCGACTCGACGGGAACACCGGGGAGCTGTTTTTT.

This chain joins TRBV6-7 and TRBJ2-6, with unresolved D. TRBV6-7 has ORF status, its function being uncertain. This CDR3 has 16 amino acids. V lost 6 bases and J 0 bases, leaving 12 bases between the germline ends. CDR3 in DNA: TGTGCCAGCAGAGGGCCCAGTTACTCTGGGGCCAACGTCCTGACTTTC. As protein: CASRGPSYSGANVLTF.

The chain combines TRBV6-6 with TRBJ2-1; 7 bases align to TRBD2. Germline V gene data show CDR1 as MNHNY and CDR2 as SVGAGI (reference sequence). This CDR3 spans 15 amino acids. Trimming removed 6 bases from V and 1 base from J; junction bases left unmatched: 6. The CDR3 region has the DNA TGTGCCAGCAGACCGCGGGGGACTTCCTACAATGAGCAGTTCTTC. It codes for CASRPRGTSYNEQFF.

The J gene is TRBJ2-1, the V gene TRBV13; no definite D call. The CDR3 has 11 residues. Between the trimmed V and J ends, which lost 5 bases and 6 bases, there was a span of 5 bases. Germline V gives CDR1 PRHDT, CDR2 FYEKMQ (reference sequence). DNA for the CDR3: TGTGCCAGCAGCCAGAGCAATGAGCAGTTCTTC. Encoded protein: CASSQSNEQFF.

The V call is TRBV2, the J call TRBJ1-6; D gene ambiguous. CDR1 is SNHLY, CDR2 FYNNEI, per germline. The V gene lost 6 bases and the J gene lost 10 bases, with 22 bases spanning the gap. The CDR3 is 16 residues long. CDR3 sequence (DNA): TGTGCCAGCAGGATCCCGGGCCAGGATATTGAATCACCCCTCCACTTT. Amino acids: CASRIPGQDIESPLHF.

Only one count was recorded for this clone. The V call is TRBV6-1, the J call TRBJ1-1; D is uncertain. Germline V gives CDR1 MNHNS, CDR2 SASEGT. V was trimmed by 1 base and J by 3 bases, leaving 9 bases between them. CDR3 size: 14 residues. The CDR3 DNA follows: TGTGCCAGCAGTGAAGGGCCGAGGGACACTGAAGCTTTCTTT. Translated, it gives CASSEGPRDTEAFF.

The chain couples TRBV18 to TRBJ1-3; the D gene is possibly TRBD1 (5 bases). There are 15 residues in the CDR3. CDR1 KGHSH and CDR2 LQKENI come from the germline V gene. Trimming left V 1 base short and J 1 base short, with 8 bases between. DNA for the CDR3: TGTGCCAGCTCACCACGTCAGGGTTCTGGAAACACCATATATTTT. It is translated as CASSPRQGSGNTIYF.

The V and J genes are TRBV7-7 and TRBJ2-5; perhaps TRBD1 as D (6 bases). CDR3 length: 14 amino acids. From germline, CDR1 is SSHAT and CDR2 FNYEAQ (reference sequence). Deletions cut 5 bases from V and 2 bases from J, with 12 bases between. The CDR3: CASSVTGLQETQYF. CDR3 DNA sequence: TGTGCCAGCAGCGTCACAGGGTTACAAGAGACCCAGTACTTC.

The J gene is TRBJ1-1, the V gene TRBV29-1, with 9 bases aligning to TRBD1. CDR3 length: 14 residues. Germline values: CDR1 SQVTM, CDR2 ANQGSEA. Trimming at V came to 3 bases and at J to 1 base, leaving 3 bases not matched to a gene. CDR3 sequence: CSVDPDRGNTEAFF. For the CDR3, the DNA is TGCAGCGTTGACCCGGACAGGGGGAACACTGAAGCTTTCTTT. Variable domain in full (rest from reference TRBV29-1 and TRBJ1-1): SAVISQKPSRDICQRGTSLTIQCQVDSQVTMMFWYRQQPGQSLTLIATANQGSEATYESGFVIDKFPISRPNLTFSTLTVSNMSPEDSSIYLCSVDPDRGNTEAFFGQGTRLTVV.

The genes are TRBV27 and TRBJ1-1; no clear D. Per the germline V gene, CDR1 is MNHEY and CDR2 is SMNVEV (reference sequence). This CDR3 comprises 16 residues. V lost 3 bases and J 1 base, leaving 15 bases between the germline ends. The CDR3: CASSFSYSPKNTEAFF. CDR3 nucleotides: TGTGCCAGCAGTTTCTCCTACTCGCCTAAGAACACTGAAGCTTTCTTT.

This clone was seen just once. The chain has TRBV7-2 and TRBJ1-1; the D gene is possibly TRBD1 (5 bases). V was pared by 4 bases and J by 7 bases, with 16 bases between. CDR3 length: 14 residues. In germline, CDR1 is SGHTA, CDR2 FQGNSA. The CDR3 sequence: CASSSKIGAYEAFF. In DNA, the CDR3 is TGTGCCAGCAGCTCAAAGATCGGGGCCTATGAAGCTTTCTTT.

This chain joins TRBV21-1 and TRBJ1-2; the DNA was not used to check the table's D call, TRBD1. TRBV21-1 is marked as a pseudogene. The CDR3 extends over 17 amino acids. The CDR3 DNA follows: TGTGCCAGCAGCAAATTGCTGGTAAGGGGGCAGGGCATTGGCTACACCTTC. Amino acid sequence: CASSKLLVRGQGIGYTF.

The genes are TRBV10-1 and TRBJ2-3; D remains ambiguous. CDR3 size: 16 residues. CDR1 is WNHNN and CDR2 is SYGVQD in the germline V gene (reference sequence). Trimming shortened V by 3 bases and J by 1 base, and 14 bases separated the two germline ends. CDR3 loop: CASSDRRPGGTDTQYF. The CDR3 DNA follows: TGCGCCAGCAGTGATAGAAGGCCGGGTGGCACAGATACGCAGTATTTT.

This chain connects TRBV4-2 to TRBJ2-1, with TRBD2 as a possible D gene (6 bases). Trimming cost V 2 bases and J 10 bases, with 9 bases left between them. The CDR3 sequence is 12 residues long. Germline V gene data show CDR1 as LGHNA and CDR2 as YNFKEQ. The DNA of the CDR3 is TGTGCCAGCAGCCAACCCCGGGGGGAGCAGTTCTTC. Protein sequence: CASSQPRGEQFF.

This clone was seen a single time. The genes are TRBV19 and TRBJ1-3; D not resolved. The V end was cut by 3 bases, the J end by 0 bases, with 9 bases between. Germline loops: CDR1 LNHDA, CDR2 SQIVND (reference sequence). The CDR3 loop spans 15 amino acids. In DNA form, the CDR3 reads TGTGCCAGTAGTATGGACGGGAACTCTGGAAACACCATATATTTT. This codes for CASSMDGNSGNTIYF.